This T cell receptor beta chain is drawn from a study of radiotherapy plus CTLA-4 blockade in lung cancer (dated by TCRdb to the late 2010s). Study-level background: Among the enrolled patients, under 20% had an objective response, and 31% reached disease control. The paper's findings and limits, for the study overall: After treatment with radiotherapy and ipilimumab, TCR clones that originated in tumors expanded in peripheral blood. The strongest predictors of response, as reported, were early dynamic changes in blood T cell clones along with a rise in serum interferon-beta after radiation.

Measured from the cysteine to the phenylalanine, the CDR3 is 15 residues long. Only the CDR3 portion is preserved as DNA: 45 bases, with reading frame beginning at the first base. CDR1 and CDR2, per the germline V gene, are MNHEY and SVGAGI. V is pruned by 0 bases and J by 7 bases, leaving 6 bases of the junction without a gene match. Libraries came from the immunoSEQ multiplex PCR assay. TCRdb re-hosts the immuneACCESS table, in-frame sequences only. Its copies lack some clones; in the studies checked, an unresolved V gene accounts for under half of them, and the cause for the rest is not known. The sample table shows fewer than 50,000 clones, and roughly 59% are seen once. The ten largest account for approximately 17% of the sample. The study evaluated CTLA-4 blockade (ipilimumab) given together with focal radiation therapy in patients who had chemo-refractory metastatic non-small-cell lung cancer.

Details on this clone: This clone's antigen is unknown. Base quality data are lacking; no much larger clone is found one base away.

The rearrangement combines TRBV6-5 with TRBJ2-7; 10 central nucleotides agree with TRBD2. The sequence came from a human donor with non-small cell lung cancer who had a partial response to radiotherapy plus ipilimumab. The sample here was peripheral blood, taken from a patient treated with radiotherapy plus ipilimumab. The CDR3 reads as follows: CASSYSSGRFGEQYF. The sequenced DNA is TGTGCCAGCAGTTACTCTAGCGGGAGGTTCGGGGAGCAGTACTTC.